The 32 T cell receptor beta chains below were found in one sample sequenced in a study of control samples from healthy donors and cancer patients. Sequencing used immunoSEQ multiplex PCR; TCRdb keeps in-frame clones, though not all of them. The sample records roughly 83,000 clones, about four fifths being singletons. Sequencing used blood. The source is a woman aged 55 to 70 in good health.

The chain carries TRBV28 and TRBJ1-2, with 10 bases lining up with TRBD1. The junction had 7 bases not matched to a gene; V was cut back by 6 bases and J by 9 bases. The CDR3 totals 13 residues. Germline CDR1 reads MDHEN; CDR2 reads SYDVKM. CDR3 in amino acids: CASRNRQGASYTF. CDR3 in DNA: TGTGCCAGCAGAAACCGACAGGGGGCGAGCTACACCTTC.

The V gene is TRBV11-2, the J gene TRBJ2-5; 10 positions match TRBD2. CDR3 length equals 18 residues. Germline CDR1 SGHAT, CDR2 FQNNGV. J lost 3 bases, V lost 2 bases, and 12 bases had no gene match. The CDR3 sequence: CASSLSLTSGATKETQYF. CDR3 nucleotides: TGTGCCAGCAGCTTATCCCTAACTAGCGGGGCTACCAAAGAGACCCAGTACTTC.

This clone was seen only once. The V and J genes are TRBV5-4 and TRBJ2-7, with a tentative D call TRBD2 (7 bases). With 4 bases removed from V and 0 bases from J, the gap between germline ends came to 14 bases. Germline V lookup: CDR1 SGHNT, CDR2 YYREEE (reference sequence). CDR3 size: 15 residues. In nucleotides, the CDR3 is TGTGCCAGCAGCCAGGGGACTACACTCTCCTACGAGCAGTACTTC. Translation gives CASSQGTTLSYEQYF.

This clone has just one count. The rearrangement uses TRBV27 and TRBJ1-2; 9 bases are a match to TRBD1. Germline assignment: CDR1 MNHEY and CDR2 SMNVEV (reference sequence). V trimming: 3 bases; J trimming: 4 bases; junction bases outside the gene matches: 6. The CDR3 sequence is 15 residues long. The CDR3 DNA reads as TGTGCCAGCAGTTTTTGGACAGGGGCCCCCTATGGCTACACCTTC. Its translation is CASSFWTGAPYGYTF.

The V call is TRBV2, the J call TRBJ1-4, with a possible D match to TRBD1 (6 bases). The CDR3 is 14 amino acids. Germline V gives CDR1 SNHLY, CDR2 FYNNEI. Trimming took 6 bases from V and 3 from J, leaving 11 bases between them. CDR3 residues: CASRSDRSNEKLFF. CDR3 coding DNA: TGTGCCAGCAGGTCAGACAGGTCTAATGAAAAACTGTTTTTT. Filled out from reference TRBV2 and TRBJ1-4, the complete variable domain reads EPEVTQTPSHQVTQMGQEVILRCVPISNHLYFYWYRQILGQKVEFLVSFYNNEISEKSEIFDDQFSVERPDGSNFTLKIRSTKLEDSAMYFCASRSDRSNEKLFFGSGTQLSVL.

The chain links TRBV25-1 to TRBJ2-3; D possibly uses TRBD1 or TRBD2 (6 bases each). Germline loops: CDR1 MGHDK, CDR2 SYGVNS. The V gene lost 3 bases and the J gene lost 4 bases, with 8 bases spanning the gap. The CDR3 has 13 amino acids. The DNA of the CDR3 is TGTGCCAGCAGTGAGAGGGGGGCAGATACGCAGTATTTT. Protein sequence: CASSERGADTQYF.

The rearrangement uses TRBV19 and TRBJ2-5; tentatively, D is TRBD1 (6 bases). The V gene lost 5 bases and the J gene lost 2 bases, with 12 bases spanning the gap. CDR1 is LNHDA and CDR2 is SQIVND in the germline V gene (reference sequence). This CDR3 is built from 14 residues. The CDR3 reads CASSVRGEQETQYF. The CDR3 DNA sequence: TGTGCCAGTAGTGTCAGGGGCGAACAAGAGACCCAGTACTTC.

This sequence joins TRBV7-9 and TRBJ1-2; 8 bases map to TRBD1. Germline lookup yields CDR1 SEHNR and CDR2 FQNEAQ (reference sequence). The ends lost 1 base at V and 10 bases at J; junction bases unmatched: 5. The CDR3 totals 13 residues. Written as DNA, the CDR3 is TGTGCCAGCAGCTTAGAAGGGACAGGAACCTACACCTTC. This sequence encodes CASSLEGTGTYTF.

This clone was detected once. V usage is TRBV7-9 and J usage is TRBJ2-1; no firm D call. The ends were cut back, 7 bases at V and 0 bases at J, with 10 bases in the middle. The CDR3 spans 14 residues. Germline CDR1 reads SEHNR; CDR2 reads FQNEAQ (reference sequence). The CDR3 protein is CASTSTGSYNEQFF. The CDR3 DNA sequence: TGTGCCAGCACGTCGACTGGCTCCTACAATGAGCAGTTCTTC. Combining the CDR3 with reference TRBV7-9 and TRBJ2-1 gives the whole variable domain DTGVSQNPRHKITKRGQNVTFRCDPISEHNRLYWYRQTLGQGPEFLTYFQNEAQLEKSRLLSDRFSAERPKGSFSTLEIQRTEQGDSAMYLCASTSTGSYNEQFFGPGTRLTVL.

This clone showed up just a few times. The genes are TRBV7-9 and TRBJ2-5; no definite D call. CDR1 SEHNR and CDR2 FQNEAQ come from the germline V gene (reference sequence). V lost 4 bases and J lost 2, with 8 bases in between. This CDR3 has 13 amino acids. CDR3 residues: CASSWAEQETQYF. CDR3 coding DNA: TGTGCCAGCAGCTGGGCAGAACAAGAGACCCAGTACTTC.

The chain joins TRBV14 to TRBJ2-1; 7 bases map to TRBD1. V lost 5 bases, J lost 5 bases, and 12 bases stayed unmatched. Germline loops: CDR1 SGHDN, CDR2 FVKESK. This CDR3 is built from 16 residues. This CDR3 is CASSTRTGLPDNEQFF. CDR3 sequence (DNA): TGTGCCAGCAGCACCAGGACAGGCCTCCCGGACAATGAGCAGTTCTTC.

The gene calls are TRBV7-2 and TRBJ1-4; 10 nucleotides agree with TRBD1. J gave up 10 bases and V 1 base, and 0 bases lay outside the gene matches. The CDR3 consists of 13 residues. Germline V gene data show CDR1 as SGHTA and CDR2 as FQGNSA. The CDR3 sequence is CASSLGTGGKLFF. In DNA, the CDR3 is TGTGCCAGCAGCTTAGGGACAGGGGGAAAACTGTTTTTT.

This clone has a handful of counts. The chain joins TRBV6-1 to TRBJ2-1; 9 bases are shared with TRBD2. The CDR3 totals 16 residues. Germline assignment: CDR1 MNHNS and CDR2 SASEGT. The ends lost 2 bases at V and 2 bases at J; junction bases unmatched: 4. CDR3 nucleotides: TGTGCCAGCAGTGAACTGGCGGGAGGGCCCTACAATGAGCAGTTCTTC. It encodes CASSELAGGPYNEQFF.

The CDR3 spells CASSIVGTGGNQPQHF. The CDR3 DNA reads TGTGCCAGTAGTATAGTTGGGACAGGCGGCAATCAGCCCCAGCATTTT. The gene calls are TRBV19 and TRBJ1-5; 8 bases agree with TRBD1. The germline V gene has CDR1 LNHDA and CDR2 SQIVND (reference sequence). The CDR3 extends over 16 amino acids. The V gene end was trimmed by 1 base and the J gene end by 2 bases; junction bases not matched to a gene: 4.

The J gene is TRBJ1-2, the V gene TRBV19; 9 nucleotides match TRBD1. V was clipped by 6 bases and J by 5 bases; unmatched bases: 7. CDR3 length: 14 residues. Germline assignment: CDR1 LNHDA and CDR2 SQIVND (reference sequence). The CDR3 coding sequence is TGTGCCAGTAGAAAGGACAGGGGAGCGTATGGCTACACCTTC. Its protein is CASRKDRGAYGYTF.

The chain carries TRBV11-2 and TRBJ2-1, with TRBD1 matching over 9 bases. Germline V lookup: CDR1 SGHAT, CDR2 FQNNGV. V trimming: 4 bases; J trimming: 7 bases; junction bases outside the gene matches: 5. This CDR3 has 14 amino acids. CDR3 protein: CASSSGDRVNEQFF. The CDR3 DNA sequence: TGTGCCAGCAGCTCCGGGGACAGGGTGAATGAGCAGTTCTTC.

CDR3 region: CASSQGQKAFF. CDR3 DNA: TGCGCCAGCAGCCAGGGACAGAAAGCTTTCTTT. The chain employs TRBV4-1 and TRBJ1-1, with 7 bases identical to TRBD1. The CDR3 consists of 11 residues. Germline CDR1 is MGHRA and CDR2 is YSYEKL. V dropped 3 bases and J dropped 9; count of bases not matched to a gene: 1.

The CDR3 region is CATSREASGVYEQYF. CDR3 coding DNA: TGTGCCACCAGCAGAGAGGCTAGCGGGGTCTACGAGCAGTACTTC. V and J are TRBV15 and TRBJ2-7; TRBD2 matches 9 bases. The ends lost 0 bases at V and 3 bases at J; junction bases unmatched: 3. The length of the CDR3 is 15 residues. Looked up from germline, CDR1 is LNHNV and CDR2 is YYDKDF (reference sequence). The variable domain in full, completed from reference TRBV15 and TRBJ2-7, reads DAMVIQNPRYQVTQFGKPVTLSCSQTLNHNVMYWYQQKSSQAPKLLFHYYDKDFNNEADTPDNFQSRRPNTSFCFLDIRSPGLGDTAMYLCATSREASGVYEQYFGPGTRLTVT.

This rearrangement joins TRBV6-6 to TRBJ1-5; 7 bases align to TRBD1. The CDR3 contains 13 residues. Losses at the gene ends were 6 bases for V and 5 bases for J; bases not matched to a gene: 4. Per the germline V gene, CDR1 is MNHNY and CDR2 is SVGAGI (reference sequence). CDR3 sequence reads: CASSQGGDQPQHF. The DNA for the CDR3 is TGTGCCAGCAGCCAGGGGGGCGATCAGCCCCAGCATTTT.

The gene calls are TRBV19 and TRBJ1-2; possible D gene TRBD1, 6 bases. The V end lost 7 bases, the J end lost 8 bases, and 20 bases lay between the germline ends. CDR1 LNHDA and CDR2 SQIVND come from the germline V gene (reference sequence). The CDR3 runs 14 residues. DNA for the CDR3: TGTGCCAGTAACCTCGGGGCGGTAGGGGGAGGCTACACCTTC. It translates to CASNLGAVGGGYTF.

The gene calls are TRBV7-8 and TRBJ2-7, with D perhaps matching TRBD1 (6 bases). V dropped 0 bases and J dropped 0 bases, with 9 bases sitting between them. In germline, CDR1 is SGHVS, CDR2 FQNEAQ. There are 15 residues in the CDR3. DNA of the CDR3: TGTGCCAGCAGCTTAGCGGACAGCGGCTCCTACGAGCAGTACTTC. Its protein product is CASSLADSGSYEQYF.

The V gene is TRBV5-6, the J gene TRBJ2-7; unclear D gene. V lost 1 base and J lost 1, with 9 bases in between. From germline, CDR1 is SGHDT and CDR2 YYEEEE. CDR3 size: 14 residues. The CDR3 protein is CASSLRRQSYEQYF. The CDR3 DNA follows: TGTGCCAGCAGCTTGCGGCGGCAATCCTACGAGCAGTACTTC. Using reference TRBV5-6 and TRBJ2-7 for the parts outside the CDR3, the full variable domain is DAGVTQSPTHLIKTRGQQVTLRCSPKSGHDTVSWYQQALGQGPQFIFQYYEEEERQRGNFPDRFSGHQFPNYSSELNVNALLLGDSALYLCASSLRRQSYEQYFGPGTRLTVT.

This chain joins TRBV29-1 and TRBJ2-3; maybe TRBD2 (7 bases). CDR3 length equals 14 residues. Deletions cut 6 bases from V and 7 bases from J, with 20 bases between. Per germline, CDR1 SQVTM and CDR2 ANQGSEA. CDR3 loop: CSVGGGMGSNTQYF. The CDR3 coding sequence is TGCAGCGTGGGGGGGGGCATGGGCTCGAATACGCAGTATTTT.

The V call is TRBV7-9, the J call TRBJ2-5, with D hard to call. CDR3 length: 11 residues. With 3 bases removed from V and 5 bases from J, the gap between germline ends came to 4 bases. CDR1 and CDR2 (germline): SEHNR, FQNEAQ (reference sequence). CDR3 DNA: TGTGCCAGCAGCTTGAGTGAGACCCAGTACTTC. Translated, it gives CASSLSETQYF. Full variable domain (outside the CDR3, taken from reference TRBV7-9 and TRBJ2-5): DTGVSQNPRHKITKRGQNVTFRCDPISEHNRLYWYRQTLGQGPEFLTYFQNEAQLEKSRLLSDRFSAERPKGSFSTLEIQRTEQGDSAMYLCASSLSETQYFGPGTRLLVL.

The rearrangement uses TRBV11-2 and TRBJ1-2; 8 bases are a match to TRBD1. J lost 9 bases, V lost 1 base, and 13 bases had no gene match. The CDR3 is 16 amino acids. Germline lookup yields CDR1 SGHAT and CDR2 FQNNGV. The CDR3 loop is CASSLGGQVTPGSYTF. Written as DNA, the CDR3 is TGTGCCAGCAGCTTAGGGGGACAGGTAACACCTGGGAGCTACACCTTC.

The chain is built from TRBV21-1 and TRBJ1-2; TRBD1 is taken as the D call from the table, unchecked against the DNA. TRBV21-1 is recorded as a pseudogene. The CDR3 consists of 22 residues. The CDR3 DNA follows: TGTGCCAGCAGCAAAAAAAGGGGTCGGGCAGTTCCTGTTAGGGGGCCGCCGCATGGCTACACCTTC. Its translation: CASSKKRGRAVPVRGPPHGYTF.

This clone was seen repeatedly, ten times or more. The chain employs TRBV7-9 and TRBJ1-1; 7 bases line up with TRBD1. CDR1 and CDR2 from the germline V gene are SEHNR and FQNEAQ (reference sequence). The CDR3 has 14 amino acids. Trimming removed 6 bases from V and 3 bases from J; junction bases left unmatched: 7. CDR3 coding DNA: TGTGCCAGCAGATCAGGGGGTTCGGACACTGAAGCTTTCTTT. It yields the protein CASRSGGSDTEAFF.

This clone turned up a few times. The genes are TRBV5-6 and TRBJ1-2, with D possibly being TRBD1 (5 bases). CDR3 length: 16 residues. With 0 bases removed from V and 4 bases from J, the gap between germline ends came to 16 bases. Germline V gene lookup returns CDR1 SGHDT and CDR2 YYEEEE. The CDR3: CASSLGQRVSFYGYTF. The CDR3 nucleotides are TGTGCCAGCAGCTTGGGACAGAGAGTATCGTTCTATGGCTACACCTTC.

CDR3 region: CASSFVGTGGETQYF. CDR3 coding DNA: TGTGCCAGCAGTTTTGTCGGTACAGGGGGGGAGACCCAGTACTTC. The rearrangement joins TRBV28 to TRBJ2-5; TRBD1 agrees at 8 bases. From germline, CDR1 is MDHEN and CDR2 SYDVKM. With V trimmed by 3 bases and J by 5 bases, 8 bases remained unmatched. This CDR3 region has 15 residues.

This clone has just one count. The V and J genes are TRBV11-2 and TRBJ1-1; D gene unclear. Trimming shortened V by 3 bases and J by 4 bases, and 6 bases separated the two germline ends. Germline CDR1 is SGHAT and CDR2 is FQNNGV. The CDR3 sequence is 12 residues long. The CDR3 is CASSLHGTEAFF. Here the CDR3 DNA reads TGTGCCAGCAGCTTGCATGGCACTGAAGCTTTCTTT.

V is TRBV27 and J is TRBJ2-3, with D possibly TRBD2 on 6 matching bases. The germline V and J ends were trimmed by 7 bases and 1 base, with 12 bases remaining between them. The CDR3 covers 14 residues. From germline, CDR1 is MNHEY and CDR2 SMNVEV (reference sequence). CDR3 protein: CASMAWEGTDTQYF. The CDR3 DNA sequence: TGTGCCAGCATGGCATGGGAGGGCACAGATACGCAGTATTTT.

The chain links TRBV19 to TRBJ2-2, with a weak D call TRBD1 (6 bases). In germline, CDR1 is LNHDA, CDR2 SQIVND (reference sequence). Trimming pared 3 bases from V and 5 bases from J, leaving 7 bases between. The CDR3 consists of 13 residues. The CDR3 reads CASSIQGTGELFF. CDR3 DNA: TGTGCCAGTAGTATCCAGGGGACCGGGGAGCTGTTTTTT.